Following are 12 T cell receptor beta chains from one sample sequenced in a study of T-cell reconstitution after alpha-beta-depleted transplantation in children. Unique molecular identifiers were incorporated into the prepared TCRbeta library. One entry per CDR3 protein, called by TCRdb with MiXCR from the PCR reads. The table lists around 190,000 distinct CDR3 sequences, roughly 7% of them singletons. The input for sequencing was PBMCs, taken before TCRalphabeta/CD19-depleted stem cell transplant. Source of these receptors: a boy aged 2 to 10 with acute lymphoblastic leukemia, due to receive a stem cell transplant.

This clonotype was seen many times. This chain links TRBV5-1 with TRBJ1-1, with TRBD1 matching over 7 bases. The CDR3 runs to 14 residues. J was trimmed by 1 base and V by 5 bases; bases with no gene match: 5. Germline-derived CDR1 and CDR2 are SGHRS and YFSETQ. Here the CDR3 reads CASSPPGGNTEAFF. For the CDR3, the DNA is TGCGCCAGCAGTCCACCAGGGGGGAACACTGAAGCTTTCTTT.

The chain carries TRBV4-3 and TRBJ2-2, with D possibly being TRBD2 (6 bases). Trimming left V 1 base short and J 6 bases short, with 6 bases between. The CDR3 runs to 13 residues. Germline V gene sequence: CDR1 LGHNA, CDR2 YSLEER. DNA for the CDR3: TGCGCCAGCAGCCAAGGACTAGCCGGGGAGCTGTTTTTT. Amino acids: CASSQGLAGELFF.

This clonotype was recorded only once. This sequence joins TRBV6-1 and TRBJ2-1, with 7 bases fitting TRBD1. The trim removed 3 bases at V and 0 bases at J, leaving 8 bases unmatched. The CDR3 totals 17 residues. CDR1 is MNHNS, CDR2 SASEGT, per germline. The CDR3 region has the DNA TGTGCCAGCAGTGATGGGGACAGTTATAGCTCCTACAATGAGCAGTTCTTC. Encoded protein: CASSDGDSYSSYNEQFF.

This clonotype was seen only a few times. The chain recombines TRBV5-1 with TRBJ2-7; D unclear. This CDR3 has 15 residues. Trimming shortened V by 4 bases and J by 6 bases, and 20 bases separated the two germline ends. Per germline, CDR1 SGHRS and CDR2 YFSETQ. Written as DNA, the CDR3 is TGCGCCAGCAGCCCCCCCCCCTGGGGTTCCAGCGAGCAGTACTTC. Protein: CASSPPPWGSSEQYF.

This clonotype was observed many times. The rearrangement uses TRBV20-1 and TRBJ2-1; 7 bases are shared with TRBD1. CDR1 is DFQATT, CDR2 SNEGSKA, per germline (reference sequence). The length of the CDR3 is 14 residues. Trimming took 3 bases from V and 3 from J; bases not matched to a gene: 5. CDR3 sequence: CSASWPGGYNEQFF. The CDR3 DNA reads as TGCAGTGCTAGTTGGCCAGGGGGCTACAATGAGCAGTTCTTC.

This clonotype was detected many times. The CDR3 DNA is TGCAGTGCCCTGGCGGGCTCGCTCACCGGGGAGCTGTTTTTT. Residues: CSALAGSLTGELFF. The V gene is TRBV20-1, the J gene TRBJ2-2, with D tentatively TRBD2 (5 bases). The germline V gene encodes CDR1 DFQATT and CDR2 SNEGSKA (reference sequence). With 6 bases removed from V and 4 bases from J, the gap between germline ends came to 15 bases. The CDR3 has 14 residues.

This clonotype was recorded at least ten times. The genes are TRBV20-1 and TRBJ2-5; D possibly matches TRBD1 or TRBD2 (5 bases each). Trimming left V 6 bases short and J 5 bases short, with 13 bases between. CDR1 and CDR2 from the germline V gene are DFQATT and SNEGSKA (reference sequence). This CDR3 is 12 amino acids long. CDR3 DNA sequence: TGCAGTGCCAGACCGGGGCAGGAGACCCAGTACTTC. This codes for CSARPGQETQYF.

The chain links TRBV6-1 to TRBJ2-1, with D tentatively TRBD2 (6 bases). Germline CDR1 is MNHNS and CDR2 is SASEGT. The CDR3 totals 13 residues. V was shortened by 8 bases and J by 8 bases, with 16 bases between the two germline ends. DNA for the CDR3: TGTGCCAGCGAAGCCCCGGGAGCATATGAGCAGTTCTTC. Residues: CASEAPGAYEQFF.

The chain employs TRBV3-1 and TRBJ1-1; D is undetermined. This CDR3 comprises 13 residues. V was clipped by 10 bases and J by 2 bases, with 14 bases between them. Germline CDR1 reads LGHDT; CDR2 reads YNNKEL (reference sequence). The CDR3 sequence is CAICLSINTEAFF. Here the CDR3 DNA reads TGTGCCATCTGTTTATCAATCAACACTGAAGCTTTCTTT. The full variable domain, with the rest looked up from reference TRBV3-1 and TRBJ1-1, is DTAVSQTPKYLVTQMGNDKSIKCEQNLGHDTMYWYKQDSKKFLKIMFSYNNKELIINETVPNRFSPKSPDKAHLNLHINSLELGDSAVYFCAICLSINTEAFFGQGTRLTVV.

Ten or more counts support this clonotype. The chain employs TRBV28 and TRBJ2-3; 7 positions match TRBD2. The germline V gene has CDR1 MDHEN and CDR2 SYDVKM. Trimming removed 5 bases from V and 0 bases from J; junction bases left unmatched: 5. This CDR3 has 15 amino acids. Here the CDR3 reads CASSLSGHSTDTQYF. The DNA of the CDR3 is TGTGCCAGCAGTCTTAGCGGGCACAGCACAGATACGCAGTATTTT.

The chain couples TRBV28 to TRBJ1-2, with D tentatively TRBD1 (6 bases). The CDR3 spans 13 residues. CDR1 is MDHEN, CDR2 SYDVKM, per germline. The V end lost 6 bases, the J end lost 3 bases, and 11 bases lay between the germline ends. DNA of the CDR3: TGTGCCAGCAGACCGACAGGCTACTATGGCTACACCTTC. It specifies CASRPTGYYGYTF.

The table lists this clonotype with a few counts. This rearrangement joins TRBV11-2 to TRBJ2-7; 9 nucleotides agree with TRBD1. CDR3 length equals 15 residues. Germline V lookup: CDR1 SGHAT, CDR2 FQNNGV. J lost 6 bases, V lost 5 bases, and 11 bases had no gene match. CDR3: CASSRRDRVAGEQYF. In DNA, the CDR3 is TGTGCCAGCAGCCGCCGGGACAGGGTAGCGGGCGAGCAGTACTTC.